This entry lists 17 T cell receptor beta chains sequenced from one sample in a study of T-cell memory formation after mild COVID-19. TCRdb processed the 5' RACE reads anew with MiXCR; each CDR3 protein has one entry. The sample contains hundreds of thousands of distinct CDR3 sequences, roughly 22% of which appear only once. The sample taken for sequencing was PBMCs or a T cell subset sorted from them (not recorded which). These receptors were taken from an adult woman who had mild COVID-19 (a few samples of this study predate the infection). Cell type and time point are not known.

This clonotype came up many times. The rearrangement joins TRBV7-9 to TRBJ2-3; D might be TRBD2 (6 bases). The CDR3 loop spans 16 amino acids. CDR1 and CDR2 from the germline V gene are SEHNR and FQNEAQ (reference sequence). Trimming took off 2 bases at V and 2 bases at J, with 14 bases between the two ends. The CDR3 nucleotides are TGTGCCAGCAGCTTAAGCGGCGGGGCGAACACAGATACGCAGTATTTT. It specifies CASSLSGGANTDTQYF. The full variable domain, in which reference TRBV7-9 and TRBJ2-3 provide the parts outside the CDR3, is DTGVSQNPRHKITKRGQNVTFRCDPISEHNRLYWYRQTLGQGPEFLTYFQNEAQLEKSRLLSDRFSAERPKGSFSTLEIQRTEQGDSAMYLCASSLSGGANTDTQYFGPGTRLTVL.

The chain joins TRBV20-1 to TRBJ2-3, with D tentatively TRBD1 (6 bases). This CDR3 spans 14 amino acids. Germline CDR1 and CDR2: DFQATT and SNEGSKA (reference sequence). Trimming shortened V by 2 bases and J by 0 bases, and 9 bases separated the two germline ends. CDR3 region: CSARIRGSTDTQYF. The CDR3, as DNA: TGCAGTGCTAGAATCAGGGGTAGCACAGATACGCAGTATTTT.

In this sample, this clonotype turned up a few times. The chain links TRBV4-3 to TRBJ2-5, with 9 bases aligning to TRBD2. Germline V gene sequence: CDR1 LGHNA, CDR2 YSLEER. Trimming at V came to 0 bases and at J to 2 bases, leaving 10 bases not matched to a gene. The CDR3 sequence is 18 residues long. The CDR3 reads CASSQEWKGLATQETQYF. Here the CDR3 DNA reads TGCGCCAGCAGCCAAGAATGGAAGGGACTAGCTACTCAAGAGACCCAGTACTTC.

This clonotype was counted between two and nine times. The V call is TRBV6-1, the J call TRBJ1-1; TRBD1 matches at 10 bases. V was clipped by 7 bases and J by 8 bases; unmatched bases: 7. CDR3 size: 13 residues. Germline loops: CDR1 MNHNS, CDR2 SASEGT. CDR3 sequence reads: CASTVTGGEEAFF. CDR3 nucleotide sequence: TGTGCCAGCACTGTGACAGGGGGCGAAGAAGCTTTCTTT.

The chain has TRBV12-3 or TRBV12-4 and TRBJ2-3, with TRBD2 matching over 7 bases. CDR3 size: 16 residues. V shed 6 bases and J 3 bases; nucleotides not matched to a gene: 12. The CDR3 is CASRNPGLHKTDTQYF. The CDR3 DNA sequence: TGTGCCAGCAGGAACCCGGGACTACACAAAACAGATACGCAGTATTTT.

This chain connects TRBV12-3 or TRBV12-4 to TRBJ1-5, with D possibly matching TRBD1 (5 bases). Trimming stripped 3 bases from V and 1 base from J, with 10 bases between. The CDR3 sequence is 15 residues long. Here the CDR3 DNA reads TGTGCCAGCAGTTTCGGCGGGACCAGCAATCAGCCCCAGCATTTT. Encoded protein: CASSFGGTSNQPQHF.

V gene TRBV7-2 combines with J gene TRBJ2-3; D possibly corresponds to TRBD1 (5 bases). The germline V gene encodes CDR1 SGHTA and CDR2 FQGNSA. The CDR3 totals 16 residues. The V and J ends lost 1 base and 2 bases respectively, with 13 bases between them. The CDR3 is CASSLGVQGFTDTQYF. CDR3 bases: TGTGCCAGCAGCTTAGGTGTCCAGGGATTCACAGATACGCAGTATTTT. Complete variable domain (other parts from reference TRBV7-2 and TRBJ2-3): GAGVSQSPSNKVTEKGKDVELRCDPISGHTALYWYRQSLGQGLEFLIYFQGNSAPDKSGLPSDRFSAERTGGSVSTLTIQRTQQEDSAVYLCASSLGVQGFTDTQYFGPGTRLTVL.

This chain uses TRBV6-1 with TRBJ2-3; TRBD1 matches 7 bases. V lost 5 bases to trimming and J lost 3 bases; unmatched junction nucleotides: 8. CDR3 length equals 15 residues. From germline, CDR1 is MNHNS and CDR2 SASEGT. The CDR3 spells CASSPPGTVTDTQYF. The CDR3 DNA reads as TGTGCCAGCAGTCCCCCAGGGACAGTTACAGATACGCAGTATTTT.

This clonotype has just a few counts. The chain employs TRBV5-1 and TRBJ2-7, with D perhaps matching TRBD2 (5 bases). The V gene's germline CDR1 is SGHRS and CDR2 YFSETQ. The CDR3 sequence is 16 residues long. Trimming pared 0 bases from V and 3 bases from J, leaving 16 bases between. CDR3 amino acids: CASSLAGVGYHYEQYF. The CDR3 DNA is TGCGCCAGCAGCTTGGCCGGGGTAGGGTACCACTACGAGCAGTACTTC. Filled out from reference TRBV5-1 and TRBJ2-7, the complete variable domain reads KAGVTQTPRYLIKTRGQQVTLSCSPISGHRSVSWYQQTPGQGLQFLFEYFSETQRNKGNFPGRFSGRQFSNSRSEMNVSTLELGDSALYLCASSLAGVGYHYEQYFGPGTRLTVT.

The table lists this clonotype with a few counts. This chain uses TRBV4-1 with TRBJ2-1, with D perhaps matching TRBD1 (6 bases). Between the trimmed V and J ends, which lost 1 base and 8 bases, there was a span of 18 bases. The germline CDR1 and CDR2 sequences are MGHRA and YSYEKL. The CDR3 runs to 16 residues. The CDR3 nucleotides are TGCGCCAGCAGCCAAGTTAGGGACATGAGAGGTGATGAGCAGTTCTTC. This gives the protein CASSQVRDMRGDEQFF.

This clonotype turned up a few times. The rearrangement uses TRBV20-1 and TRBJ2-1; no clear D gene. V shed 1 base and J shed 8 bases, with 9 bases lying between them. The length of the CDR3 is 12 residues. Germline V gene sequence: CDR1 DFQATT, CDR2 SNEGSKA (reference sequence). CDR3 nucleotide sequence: TGCAGTGCTAGAGGGCCTGGGGATGAGCAGTTCTTC. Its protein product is CSARGPGDEQFF.

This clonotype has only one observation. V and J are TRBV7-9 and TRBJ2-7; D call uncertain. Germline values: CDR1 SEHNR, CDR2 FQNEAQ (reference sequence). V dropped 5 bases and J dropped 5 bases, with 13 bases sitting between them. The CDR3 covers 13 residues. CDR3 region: CASSPRDSNEQYF. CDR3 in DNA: TGTGCCAGCAGCCCACGAGATAGCAACGAGCAGTACTTC.

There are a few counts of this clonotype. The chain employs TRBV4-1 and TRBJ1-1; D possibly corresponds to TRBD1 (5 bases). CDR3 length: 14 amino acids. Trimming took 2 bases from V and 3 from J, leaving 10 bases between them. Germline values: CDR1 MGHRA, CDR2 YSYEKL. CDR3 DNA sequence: TGCGCCAGCAGCCAACCAGGGAGAGACACTGAAGCTTTCTTT. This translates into CASSQPGRDTEAFF.

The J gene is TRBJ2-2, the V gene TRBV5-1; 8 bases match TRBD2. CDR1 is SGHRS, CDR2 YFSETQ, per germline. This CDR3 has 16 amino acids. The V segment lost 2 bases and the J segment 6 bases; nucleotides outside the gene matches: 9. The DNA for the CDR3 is TGCGCCAGCAGCTTAATAGGACTAGCTGGTGCCGGGGAGCTGTTTTTT. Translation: CASSLIGLAGAGELFF.

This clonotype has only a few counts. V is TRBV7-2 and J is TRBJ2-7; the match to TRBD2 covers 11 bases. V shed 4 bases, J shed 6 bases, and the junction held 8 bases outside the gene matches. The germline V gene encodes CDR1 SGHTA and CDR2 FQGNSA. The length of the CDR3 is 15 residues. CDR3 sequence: CASSWELAGAAEQYF. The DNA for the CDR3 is TGTGCCAGCAGCTGGGAACTAGCGGGAGCCGCCGAGCAGTACTTC.

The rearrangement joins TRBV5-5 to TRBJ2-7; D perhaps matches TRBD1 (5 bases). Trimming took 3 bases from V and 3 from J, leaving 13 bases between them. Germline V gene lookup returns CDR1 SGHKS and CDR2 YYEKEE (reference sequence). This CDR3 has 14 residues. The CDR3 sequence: CASSSGSDHYEQYF. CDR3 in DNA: TGTGCCAGCAGCTCAGGGTCAGACCACTACGAGCAGTACTTC.

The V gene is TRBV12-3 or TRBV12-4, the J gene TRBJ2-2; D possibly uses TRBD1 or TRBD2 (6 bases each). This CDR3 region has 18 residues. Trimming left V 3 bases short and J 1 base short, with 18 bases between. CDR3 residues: CASSLAVVRGENTGELFF. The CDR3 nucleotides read TGTGCCAGCAGTTTGGCGGTCGTGAGGGGGGAGAACACCGGGGAGCTGTTTTTT.